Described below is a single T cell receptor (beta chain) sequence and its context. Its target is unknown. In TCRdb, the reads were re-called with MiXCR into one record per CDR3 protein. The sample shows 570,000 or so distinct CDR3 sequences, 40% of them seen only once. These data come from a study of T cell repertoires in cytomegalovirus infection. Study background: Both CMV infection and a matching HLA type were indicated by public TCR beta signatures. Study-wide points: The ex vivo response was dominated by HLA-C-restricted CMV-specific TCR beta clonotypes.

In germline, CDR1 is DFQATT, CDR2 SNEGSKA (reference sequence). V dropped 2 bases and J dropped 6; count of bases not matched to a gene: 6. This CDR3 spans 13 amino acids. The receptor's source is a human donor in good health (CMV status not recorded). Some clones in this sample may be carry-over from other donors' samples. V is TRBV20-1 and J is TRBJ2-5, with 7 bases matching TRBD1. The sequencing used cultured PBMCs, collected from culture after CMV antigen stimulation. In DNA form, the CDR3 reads TGCAGTGCTAGAAGCTTCAGGGGGAAGACCCAGTACTTC. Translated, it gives CSARSFRGKTQYF.